The next 26 T cell receptor beta chains were all read from a single sample in a study of T cells in Graves' hyperthyroidism and ophthalmopathy. There were TCR beta CDR3 regions amplified from RNA transcripts. Initially, a first-round RT-PCR of the TCR CDR3 employed the HTBI primer set. TCRdb re-derived calls from the multiplex PCR reads in MiXCR, one entry per CDR3 protein. The sample lists around 350,000 distinct CDR3 sequences; about a fifth were seen once. Material for sequencing was blood. These receptors all stem from a woman aged 18 to 35 with Graves' hyperthyroidism.

The rearrangement uses TRBV28 and TRBJ1-2; 7 bases map to TRBD1. V was clipped by 2 bases and J by 5 bases; unmatched bases: 11. The germline V gene encodes CDR1 MDHEN and CDR2 SYDVKM. The CDR3 has 16 residues. Written as DNA, the CDR3 is TGTGCCAGCAGTTTAACCTCCACAGGGGAGTGGTATGGCTACACCTTC. As protein: CASSLTSTGEWYGYTF.

The chain has TRBV6-1 and TRBJ2-5; D perhaps matches TRBD2 (5 bases). Germline lookup yields CDR1 MNHNS and CDR2 SASEGT. Trimming pared 5 bases from V and 5 bases from J, leaving 12 bases between. The CDR3 covers 13 residues. The CDR3 protein is CASSRLAGETQYF. CDR3 DNA sequence: TGTGCCAGCAGTCGGCTAGCCGGGGAGACCCAGTACTTC.

This chain links TRBV6-1 with TRBJ1-2; 7 bases fit TRBD1. With 6 bases clipped from V and 1 base from J, the junction kept 8 bases outside the gene matches. The CDR3 is made up of 15 amino acids. Germline assignment: CDR1 MNHNS and CDR2 SASEGT. DNA of the CDR3: TGTGCCAGCAGAAAAGGGACAGCTTTTAACTATGGCTACACCTTC. Amino acids: CASRKGTAFNYGYTF.

This clonotype showed up many times. The rearrangement uses TRBV11-2 and TRBJ2-5; 8 bases align to TRBD2. CDR3 length equals 15 residues. Trimming took 1 base from V and 4 from J; bases not matched to a gene: 5. CDR1 is SGHAT and CDR2 is FQNNGV in the germline V gene. The CDR3 region is CASSLGGLASETQYF. DNA of the CDR3: TGTGCCAGCAGCTTAGGAGGACTAGCCTCAGAGACCCAGTACTTC. The variable domain in full, with the rest retrieved from reference TRBV11-2 and TRBJ2-5, is EAGVAQSPRYKIIEKRQSVAFWCNPISGHATLYWYQQILGQGPKLLIQFQNNGVVDDSQLPKDRFSAERLKGVDSTLKIQPAKLEDSAVYLCASSLGGLASETQYFGPGTRLLVL.

The CDR3 is CATSRVLRDSYEQYF. The CDR3 DNA is TGTGCCACCAGCAGAGTTCTCCGGGACAGCTACGAGCAGTACTTC. The chain links TRBV15 to TRBJ2-7; 7 bases align to TRBD1. The CDR3 is 15 amino acids. Germline V lookup: CDR1 LNHNV, CDR2 YYDKDF (reference sequence). The V and J ends lost 1 base and 3 bases, in that order; junction bases with no gene match: 6. The full variable domain, rest sourced from reference TRBV15 and TRBJ2-7, is DAMVIQNPRYQVTQFGKPVTLSCSQTLNHNVMYWYQQKSSQAPKLLFHYYDKDFNNEADTPDNFQSRRPNTSFCFLDIRSPGLGDTAMYLCATSRVLRDSYEQYFGPGTRLTVT.

This clonotype was observed many times. The chain links TRBV2 to TRBJ2-7, with 7 nucleotides matching TRBD1. V lost 4 bases and J lost 6; bases outside the gene matches: 6. This CDR3 contains 13 residues. Germline V gene lookup returns CDR1 SNHLY and CDR2 FYNNEI. The DNA of the CDR3 is TGTGCCAGCAGTGGAACAGGGGATAGCGAGCAGTACTTC. Encoded protein: CASSGTGDSEQYF.

This clonotype was counted between two and nine times. The rearrangement uses TRBV20-1 and TRBJ1-5, with D possibly matching TRBD1 (5 bases). The germline gives CDR1 DFQATT, CDR2 SNEGSKA (reference sequence). Trimming removed 6 bases at V and 0 bases at J, with 12 bases between. This CDR3 is 14 amino acids long. In DNA form, the CDR3 reads TGCAGTGCCGAGAACAGGTATAGCAATCAGCCCCAGCATTTT. Protein: CSAENRYSNQPQHF.

This clonotype showed up many times. J is TRBJ2-7 and V is TRBV27; 7 bases fit TRBD1. J gave up 2 bases and V 5 bases, and 9 bases lay outside the gene matches. This CDR3 spans 15 amino acids. Germline assignment: CDR1 MNHEY and CDR2 SMNVEV (reference sequence). CDR3 in amino acids: CASSPFGTAAYEQYF. CDR3 DNA: TGTGCCAGCAGTCCCTTTGGGACAGCGGCCTACGAGCAGTACTTC.

With regard to this clonotype: The junction does not match germline at one end; this may be a read error. The genes are TRBV10-3 and TRBJ2-1, with D possibly TRBD1 on 6 matching bases. Germline CDR1 is ENHRY and CDR2 is SYGVKD. The CDR3 is 16 residues long. The CDR3 spells CAISDPNGGQSNEKFF. The CDR3 nucleotides read TGTGCCATCAGTGACCCTAACGGAGGACAGAGTAATGAGAAGTTCTTC.

The sample holds a few counts of this clonotype. Being one base from a much bigger clone, this may be a read error. The rearrangement links TRBV11-1 to TRBJ2-2; no clear D gene. The germline V gene has CDR1 SGHAT and CDR2 FQDESV (reference sequence). This CDR3 is built from 14 residues. The CDR3: CASSLGLNTEELFF. CDR3 DNA: TGTGCCAGCAGCTTAGGTTTAAACACCGAGGAGCTGTTTTTT.

This clonotype was seen only a few times. The chain links TRBV28 to TRBJ1-1, with D hard to call. CDR1 is MDHEN, CDR2 SYDVKM, per germline. V dropped 6 bases and J dropped 3 bases, with 17 bases sitting between them. The CDR3 totals 15 residues. The CDR3 reads CASRAPLGSYTEAFF. CDR3 sequence (DNA): TGTGCCAGCAGAGCCCCGTTGGGGTCGTACACTGAAGCTTTCTTT.

This clonotype was observed many times. The CDR3 DNA follows: TGTGCCAGCACATCCCACCCCGGGGGCTACACCTTC. It codes for CASTSHPGGYTF. This rearrangement joins TRBV6-1 to TRBJ1-2, with D uncertain. Trimming took off 7 bases at V and 8 bases at J, with 14 bases between the two ends. Looked up from germline, CDR1 is MNHNS and CDR2 is SASEGT. The CDR3 is 12 amino acids.

This clonotype appeared many times. The chain is built from TRBV20-1 and TRBJ1-1; 9 bases match TRBD1. The germline CDR1 and CDR2 sequences are DFQATT and SNEGSKA (reference sequence). V gave up 0 bases and J gave up 6 bases; unmatched junction bases: 11. This CDR3 comprises 16 residues. The CDR3 DNA reads TGCAGTGCTAGAGATGCGGGACAGGGAAATGGGGCTGAAGCTTTCTTT. It translates to CSARDAGQGNGAEAFF.

V and J are TRBV29-1 and TRBJ2-7; D gene unclear. The germline V gene encodes CDR1 SQVTM and CDR2 ANQGSEA. CDR3 length: 11 residues. V was shortened by 4 bases and J by 8 bases, with 12 bases between the two germline ends. Here the CDR3 reads CSVGFSLKQYF. The DNA for the CDR3 is TGCAGCGTTGGGTTTAGTCTCAAGCAGTACTTC.

This clonotype occurred many times. The rearrangement uses TRBV6-1 and TRBJ1-1, with no clear D. This CDR3 region has 13 residues. In germline, CDR1 is MNHNS, CDR2 SASEGT. Trimming took 1 base from V and 3 from J, leaving 6 bases between them. CDR3 residues: CASSEEGDTEAFF. CDR3 nucleotide sequence: TGTGCCAGCAGTGAAGAGGGTGACACTGAAGCTTTCTTT.

This clonotype was recorded many times. The rearrangement uses TRBV3-1 and TRBJ1-1; no clear D. The germline V gene encodes CDR1 LGHDT and CDR2 YNNKEL (reference sequence). The CDR3 sequence is 18 residues long. With 4 bases removed from V and 5 bases from J, the gap between germline ends came to 26 bases. The CDR3 sequence is CASSPEATASPKGTEAFF. CDR3 nucleotides: TGTGCCAGCAGCCCAGAAGCTACAGCGTCCCCTAAAGGGACTGAAGCTTTCTTT.

This clonotype has ten or more counts. The chain combines TRBV12-3 or TRBV12-4 with TRBJ1-5; D is possibly TRBD1 (5 bases). The CDR3 is made up of 16 amino acids. The V end was cut by 8 bases, the J end by 2 bases, with 19 bases between. CDR3: CASELGGWEGNQPQHF. CDR3 DNA: TGTGCCAGCGAGTTGGGGGGGTGGGAAGGCAATCAGCCCCAGCATTTT.

In regard to this clonotype: Likely a read error: the CDR3 ends without its conserved phenylalanine or tryptophan. The chain has TRBV7-9 and TRBJ1-1; perhaps TRBD1 as D (6 bases). The CDR3 totals 15 residues. The ends were cut back, 4 bases at V and 5 bases at J, with 17 bases in the middle. Germline CDR1 and CDR2: SEHNR and FQNEAQ (reference sequence). DNA for the CDR3: TGTGCCAGCAGCTCGGTCGGGGGCAAGGGTACTGAAGCTTTCTAT. This encodes CASSSVGGKGTEAFY.

The chain couples TRBV12-3 or TRBV12-4 to TRBJ1-3; D ambiguous. The CDR3 has 14 residues. V was clipped by 6 bases and J by 0 bases, with 9 bases between them. CDR3 bases: TGTGCCAGCAGGGAGGGATTCTCTGGAAACACCATATATTTT. This sequence encodes CASREGFSGNTIYF.

This clonotype was recorded many times. V gene TRBV13 combines with J gene TRBJ1-1, with TRBD1 identical over 7 bases. The CDR3 consists of 14 residues. The V and J ends lost 6 bases and 6 bases, in that order; junction bases with no gene match: 10. Germline values: CDR1 PRHDT, CDR2 FYEKMQ (reference sequence). The CDR3 region is CASRPDRDNPEAFF. The CDR3 DNA reads as TGTGCCAGCAGACCCGACAGGGATAATCCTGAAGCTTTCTTT.

At least ten counts were recorded for this clonotype. The V call is TRBV18, the J call TRBJ1-1, with D possibly being TRBD1 (6 bases). V lost 4 bases and J lost 4, with 16 bases in between. The germline gives CDR1 KGHSH, CDR2 LQKENI. There are 15 residues in the CDR3. CDR3 amino acids: CASSHMSGGPTEAFF. The DNA of the CDR3 is TGTGCCAGCTCACACATGTCGGGGGGCCCCACTGAAGCTTTCTTT. The whole variable domain, remainder taken from reference TRBV18 and TRBJ1-1, is NAGVMQNPRHLVRRRGQEARLRCSPMKGHSHVYWYRQLPEEGLKFMVYLQKENIIDESGMPKERFSAEFPKEGPSILRIQQVVRGDSAAYFCASSHMSGGPTEAFFGQGTRLTVV.

This clonotype was seen at least ten times. This rearrangement joins TRBV5-1 to TRBJ1-2; no reliable D call. The CDR3 spans 15 residues. CDR1 and CDR2 from the germline V gene are SGHRS and YFSETQ. V lost 1 base and J 4 bases, leaving 14 bases between the germline ends. The CDR3 region is CASSLLAGGGYGYTF. CDR3 sequence (DNA): TGCGCCAGCAGCTTGTTGGCAGGTGGTGGCTATGGCTACACCTTC.

As DNA, the CDR3 is TGTGCCAGCAGCTCCTACCGGGACAGGGTCTACGAGCAGTACTTC. As protein: CASSSYRDRVYEQYF. The rearrangement uses TRBV7-2 and TRBJ2-7, with 9 bases aligning to TRBD1. Germline lookup yields CDR1 SGHTA and CDR2 FQGNSA. This CDR3 has 15 residues. With V trimmed by 4 bases and J by 3 bases, 7 bases remained unmatched.

At least ten counts were recorded for this clonotype. The chain recombines TRBV5-5 with TRBJ2-7, with a weak D call TRBD1 (5 bases). V lost 1 base, J lost 1 base, and 9 bases lay in between. The V gene's germline CDR1 is SGHKS and CDR2 YYEKEE (reference sequence). The CDR3 runs to 14 residues. CDR3: CASSLPQGSYEQYF. In DNA, the CDR3 is TGTGCCAGCAGCTTGCCGCAGGGATCCTACGAGCAGTACTTC.

This clonotype was detected ten times or more. This chain uses TRBV20-1 with TRBJ2-7; 10 bases align to TRBD2. Germline V gene lookup returns CDR1 DFQATT and CDR2 SNEGSKA (reference sequence). Unmatched junction bases numbered 17, after V lost 3 bases and J lost 0 bases. The CDR3 is 19 amino acids. The CDR3 protein is CSASPLGTSDDYSSYEQYF. For the CDR3, the DNA is TGCAGTGCTAGTCCCTTGGGGACTAGCGACGACTATAGCTCCTACGAGCAGTACTTC.

This clonotype was detected ten times or more. V gene TRBV6-5 combines with J gene TRBJ1-6, with a tentative D call TRBD1 (6 bases). This CDR3 has 16 residues. Germline V CDR1 and CDR2: MNHEY, SVGAGI. V gave up 0 bases and J gave up 6 bases, with 12 bases separating them. CDR3 protein: CASSYSIIQGNSPLHF. The CDR3 nucleotides are TGTGCCAGCAGTTACTCGATCATACAGGGTAATTCACCCCTCCACTTT.